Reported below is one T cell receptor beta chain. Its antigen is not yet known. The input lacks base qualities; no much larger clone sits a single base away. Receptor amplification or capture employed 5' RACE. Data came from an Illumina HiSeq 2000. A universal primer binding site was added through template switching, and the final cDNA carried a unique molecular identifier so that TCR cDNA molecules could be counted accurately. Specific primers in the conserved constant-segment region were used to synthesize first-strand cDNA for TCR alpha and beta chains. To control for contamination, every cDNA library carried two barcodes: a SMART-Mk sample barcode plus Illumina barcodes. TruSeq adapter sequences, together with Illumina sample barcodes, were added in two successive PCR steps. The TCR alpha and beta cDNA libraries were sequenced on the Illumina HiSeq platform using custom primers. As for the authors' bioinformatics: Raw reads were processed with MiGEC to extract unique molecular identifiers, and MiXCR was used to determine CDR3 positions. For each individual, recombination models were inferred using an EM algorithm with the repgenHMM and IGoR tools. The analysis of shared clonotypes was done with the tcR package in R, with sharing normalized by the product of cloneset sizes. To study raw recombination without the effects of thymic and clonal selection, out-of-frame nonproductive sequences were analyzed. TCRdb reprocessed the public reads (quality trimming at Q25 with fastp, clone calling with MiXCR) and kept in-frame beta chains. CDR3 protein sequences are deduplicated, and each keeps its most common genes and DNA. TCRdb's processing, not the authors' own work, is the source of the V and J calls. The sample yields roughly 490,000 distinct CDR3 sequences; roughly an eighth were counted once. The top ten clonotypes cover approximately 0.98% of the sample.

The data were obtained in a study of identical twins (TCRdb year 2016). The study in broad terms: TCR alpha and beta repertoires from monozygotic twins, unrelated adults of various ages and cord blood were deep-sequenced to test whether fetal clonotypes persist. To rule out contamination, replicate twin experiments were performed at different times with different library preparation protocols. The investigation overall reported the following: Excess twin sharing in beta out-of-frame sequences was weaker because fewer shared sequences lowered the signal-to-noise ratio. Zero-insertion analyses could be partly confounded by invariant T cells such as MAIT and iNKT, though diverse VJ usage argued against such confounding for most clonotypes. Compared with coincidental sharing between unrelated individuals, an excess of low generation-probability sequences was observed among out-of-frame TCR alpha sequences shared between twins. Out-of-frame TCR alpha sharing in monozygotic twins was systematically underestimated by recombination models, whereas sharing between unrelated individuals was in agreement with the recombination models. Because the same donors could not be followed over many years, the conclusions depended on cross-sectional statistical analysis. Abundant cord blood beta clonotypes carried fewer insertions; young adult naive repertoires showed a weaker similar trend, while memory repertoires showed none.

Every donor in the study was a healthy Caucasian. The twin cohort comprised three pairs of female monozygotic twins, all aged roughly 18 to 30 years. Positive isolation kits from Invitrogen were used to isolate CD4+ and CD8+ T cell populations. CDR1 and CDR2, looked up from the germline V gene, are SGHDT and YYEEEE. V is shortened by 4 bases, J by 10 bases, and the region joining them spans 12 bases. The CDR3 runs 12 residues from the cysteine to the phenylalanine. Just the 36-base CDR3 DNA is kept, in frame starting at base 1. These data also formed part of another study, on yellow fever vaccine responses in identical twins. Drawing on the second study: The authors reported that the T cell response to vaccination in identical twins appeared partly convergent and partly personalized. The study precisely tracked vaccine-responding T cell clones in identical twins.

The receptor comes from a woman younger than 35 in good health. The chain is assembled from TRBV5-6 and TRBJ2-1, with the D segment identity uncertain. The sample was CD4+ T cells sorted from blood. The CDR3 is CASSPRTGEQFF. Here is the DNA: TGTGCCAGCAGCCCAAGGACCGGAGAGCAGTTCTTC. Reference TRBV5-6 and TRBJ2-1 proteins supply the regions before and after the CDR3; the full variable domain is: DAGVTQSPTHLIKTRGQQVTLRCSPKSGHDTVSWYQQALGQGPQFIFQYYEEEERQRGNFPDRFSGHQFPNYSSELNVNALLLGDSALYLCASSPRTGEQFFGPGTRLTVL.